Reported below is one T cell receptor beta chain. Clones were read by immunoSEQ multiplex PCR, and TCRdb kept only the in-frame ones, dropping some. The data contain about 11,000 clones, roughly 88% of them singletons. V was pared by 5 bases and J by 4 bases, with 27 bases between. CDR1 is SGHVS, CDR2 FQNEAQ, per germline. The CDR3 consists of 19 residues. The data were taken from a study of blood T cell dynamics during melanoma immunotherapy. Time point indicated: week 3, after first cycle of checkpoint inhibitor. The specimen comprised blood, sampled from a patient treated with checkpoint blockade. This chain connects TRBV7-8 to TRBJ1-5; D is unclear. This TCR was recovered from a human donor with melanoma. CDR3 sequence (DNA): TGTGCCAGCAGCCCGAAGGGTAGGGATGAGGGTTTGGGGAATCAGCCCCAGCATTTT. Its protein product is CASSPKGRDEGLGNQPQHF.